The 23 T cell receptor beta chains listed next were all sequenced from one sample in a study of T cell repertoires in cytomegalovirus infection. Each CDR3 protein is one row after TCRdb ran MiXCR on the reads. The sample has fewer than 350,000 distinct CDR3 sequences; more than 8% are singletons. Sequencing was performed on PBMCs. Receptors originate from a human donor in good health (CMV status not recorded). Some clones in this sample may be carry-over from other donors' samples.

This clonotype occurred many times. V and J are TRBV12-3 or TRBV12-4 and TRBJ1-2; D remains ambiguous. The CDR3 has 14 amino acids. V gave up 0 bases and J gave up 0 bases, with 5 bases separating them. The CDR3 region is CASSLAVTNYGYTF. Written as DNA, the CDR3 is TGTGCCAGCAGTTTAGCGGTCACTAACTATGGCTACACCTTC.

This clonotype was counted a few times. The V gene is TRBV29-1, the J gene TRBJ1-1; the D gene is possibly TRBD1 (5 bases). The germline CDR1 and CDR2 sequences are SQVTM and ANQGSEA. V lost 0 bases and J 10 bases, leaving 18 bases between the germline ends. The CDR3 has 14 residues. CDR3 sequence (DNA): TGCAGCGTTGAAGATCAAGCGACAGCGTCTTTAGCTTTCTTT. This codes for CSVEDQATASLAFF.

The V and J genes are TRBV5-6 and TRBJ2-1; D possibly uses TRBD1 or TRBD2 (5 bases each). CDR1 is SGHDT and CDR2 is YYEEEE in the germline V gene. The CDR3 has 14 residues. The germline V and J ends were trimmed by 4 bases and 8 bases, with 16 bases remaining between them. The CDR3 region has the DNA TGTGCCAGCAGCATCACCAGGGACCTGGATGAGCAGTTCTTC. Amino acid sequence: CASSITRDLDEQFF.

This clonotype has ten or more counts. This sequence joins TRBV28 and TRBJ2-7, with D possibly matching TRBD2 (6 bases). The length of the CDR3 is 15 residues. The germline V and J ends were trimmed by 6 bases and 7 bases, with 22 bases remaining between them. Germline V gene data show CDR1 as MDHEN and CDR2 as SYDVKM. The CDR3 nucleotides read TGTGCCAGCAGGGAGGGGTCGCGGAGGCTGAGGGAGCAGTACTTC. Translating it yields CASREGSRRLREQYF.

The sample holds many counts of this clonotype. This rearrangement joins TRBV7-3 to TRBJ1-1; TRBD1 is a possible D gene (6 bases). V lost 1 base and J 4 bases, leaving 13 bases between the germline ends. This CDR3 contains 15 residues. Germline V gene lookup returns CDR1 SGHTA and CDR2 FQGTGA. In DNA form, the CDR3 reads TGTGCCAGCAGCTTAAGTGGGGGGGCTCGCACTGAAGCTTTCTTT. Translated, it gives CASSLSGGARTEAFF. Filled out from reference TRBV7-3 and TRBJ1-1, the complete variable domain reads GAGVSQTPSNKVTEKGKYVELRCDPISGHTALYWYRQSLGQGPEFLIYFQGTGAADDSGLPNDRFFAVRPEGSVSTLKIQRTERGDSAVYLCASSLSGGARTEAFFGQGTRLTVV.

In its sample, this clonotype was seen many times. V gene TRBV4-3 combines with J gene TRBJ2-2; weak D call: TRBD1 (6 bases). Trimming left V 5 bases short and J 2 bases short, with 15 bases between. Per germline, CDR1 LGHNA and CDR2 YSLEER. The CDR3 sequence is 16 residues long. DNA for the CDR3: TGCGCCAGCAGCTCCCCTGGGGGCCCCAACACCGGGGAGCTGTTTTTT. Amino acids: CASSSPGGPNTGELFF.

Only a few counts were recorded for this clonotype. The CDR3, as DNA: TGTGCCAGCAGCTCCCAGAACACTGAAGCTTTCTTT. Protein product: CASSSQNTEAFF. V gene TRBV7-9 combines with J gene TRBJ1-1; D call uncertain. Germline CDR1 is SEHNR and CDR2 is FQNEAQ (reference sequence). Deletions cut 4 bases from V and 1 base from J, with 4 bases between. This CDR3 has 12 residues. Combining the CDR3 with reference TRBV7-9 and TRBJ1-1 gives the whole variable domain DTGVSQNPRHKITKRGQNVTFRCDPISEHNRLYWYRQTLGQGPEFLTYFQNEAQLEKSRLLSDRFSAERPKGSFSTLEIQRTEQGDSAMYLCASSSQNTEAFFGQGTRLTVV.

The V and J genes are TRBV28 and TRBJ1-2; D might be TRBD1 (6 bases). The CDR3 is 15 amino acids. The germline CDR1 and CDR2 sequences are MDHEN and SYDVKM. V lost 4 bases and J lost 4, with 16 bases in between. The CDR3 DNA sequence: TGTGCCAGCAGTTCGCCTGGAAGGACAGCCTATGGCTACACCTTC. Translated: CASSSPGRTAYGYTF.

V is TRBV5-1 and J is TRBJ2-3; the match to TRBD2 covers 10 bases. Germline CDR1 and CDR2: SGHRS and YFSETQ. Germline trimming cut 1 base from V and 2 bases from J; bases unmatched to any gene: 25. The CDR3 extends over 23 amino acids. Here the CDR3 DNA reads TGCGCCAGCAGCTTGTTTGCGGACGGGAGTTCCGGACTAGCGGCTTTCATCACAGATACGCAGTATTTT. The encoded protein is CASSLFADGSSGLAAFITDTQYF. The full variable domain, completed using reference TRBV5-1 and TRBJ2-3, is KAGVTQTPRYLIKTRGQQVTLSCSPISGHRSVSWYQQTPGQGLQFLFEYFSETQRNKGNFPGRFSGRQFSNSRSEMNVSTLELGDSALYLCASSLFADGSSGLAAFITDTQYFGPGTRLTVL.

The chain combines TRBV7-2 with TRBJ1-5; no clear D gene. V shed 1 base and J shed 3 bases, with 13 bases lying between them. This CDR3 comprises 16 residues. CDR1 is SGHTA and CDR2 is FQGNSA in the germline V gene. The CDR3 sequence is CASSLGPPGPNQPQHF. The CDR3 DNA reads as TGTGCCAGCAGCTTAGGACCCCCTGGGCCCAATCAGCCCCAGCATTTT.

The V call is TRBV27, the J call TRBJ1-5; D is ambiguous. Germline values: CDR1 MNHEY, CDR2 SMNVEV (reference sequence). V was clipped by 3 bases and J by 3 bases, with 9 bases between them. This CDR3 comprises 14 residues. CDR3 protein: CASSFKGYNQPQHF. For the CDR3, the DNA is TGTGCCAGCAGTTTTAAAGGTTACAATCAGCCCCAGCATTTT.

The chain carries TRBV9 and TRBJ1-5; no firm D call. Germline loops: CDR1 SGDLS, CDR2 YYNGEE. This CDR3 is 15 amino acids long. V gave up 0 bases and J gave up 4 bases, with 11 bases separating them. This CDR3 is CASSVGLSENQPQHF. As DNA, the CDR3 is TGTGCCAGCAGCGTAGGTTTGTCAGAAAATCAGCCCCAGCATTTT.

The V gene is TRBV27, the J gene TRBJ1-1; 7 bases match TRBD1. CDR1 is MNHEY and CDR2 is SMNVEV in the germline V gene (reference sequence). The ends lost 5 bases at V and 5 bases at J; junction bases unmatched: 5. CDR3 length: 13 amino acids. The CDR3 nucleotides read TGTGCCAGCAGTAACCGACAGGGTACTGAAGCTTTCTTT. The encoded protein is CASSNRQGTEAFF.

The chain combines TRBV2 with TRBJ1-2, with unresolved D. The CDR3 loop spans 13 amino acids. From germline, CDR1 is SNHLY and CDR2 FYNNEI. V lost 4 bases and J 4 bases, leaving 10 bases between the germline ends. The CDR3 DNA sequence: TGTGCCAGCAGTGTCGTGGTGGGCTATGGCTACACCTTC. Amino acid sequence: CASSVVVGYGYTF.

The CDR3 region has the DNA TGCAGTGCTAGACAATCCGGGATGAACACTGAAGCTTTCTTT. Its protein is CSARQSGMNTEAFF. The gene calls are TRBV20-1 and TRBJ1-1; no reliable D call. The V end was cut by 2 bases, the J end by 0 bases, with 10 bases between. There are 14 residues in the CDR3. Germline CDR1 and CDR2: DFQATT and SNEGSKA (reference sequence).

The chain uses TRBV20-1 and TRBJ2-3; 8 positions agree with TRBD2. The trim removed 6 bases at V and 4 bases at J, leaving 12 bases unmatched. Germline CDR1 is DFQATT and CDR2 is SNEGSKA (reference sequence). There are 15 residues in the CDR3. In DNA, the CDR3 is TGCAGTGCAGCTGAGGGAGCGGGAGAAGCAGATACGCAGTATTTT. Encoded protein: CSAAEGAGEADTQYF.

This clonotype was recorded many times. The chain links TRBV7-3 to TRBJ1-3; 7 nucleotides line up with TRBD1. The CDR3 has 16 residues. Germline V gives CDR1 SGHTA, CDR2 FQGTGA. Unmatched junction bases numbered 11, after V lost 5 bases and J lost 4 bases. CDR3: CASSPSGGGLGNTIYF. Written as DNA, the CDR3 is TGTGCCAGCAGCCCTTCGGGAGGGGGCCTCGGAAACACCATATATTTT.

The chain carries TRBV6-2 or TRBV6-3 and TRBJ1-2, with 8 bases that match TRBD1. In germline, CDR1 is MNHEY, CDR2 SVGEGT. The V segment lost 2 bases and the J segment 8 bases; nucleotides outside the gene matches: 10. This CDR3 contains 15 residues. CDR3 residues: CASSYRPGQEEGYTF. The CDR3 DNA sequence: TGTGCCAGCAGTTACCGTCCGGGACAGGAGGAAGGCTACACCTTC.

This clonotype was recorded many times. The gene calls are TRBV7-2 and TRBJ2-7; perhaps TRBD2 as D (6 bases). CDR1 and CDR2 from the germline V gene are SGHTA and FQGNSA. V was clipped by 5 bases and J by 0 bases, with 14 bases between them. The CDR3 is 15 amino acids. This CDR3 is CASSIRLDRSYEQYF. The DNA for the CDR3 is TGTGCCAGCAGCATAAGACTAGATCGCTCCTACGAGCAGTACTTC.

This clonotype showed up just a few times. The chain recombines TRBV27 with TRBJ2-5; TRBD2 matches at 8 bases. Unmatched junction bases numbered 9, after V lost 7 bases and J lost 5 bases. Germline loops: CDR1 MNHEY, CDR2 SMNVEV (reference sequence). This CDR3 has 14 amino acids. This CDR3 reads CASKVAGLGETQYF. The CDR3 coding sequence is TGTGCCAGCAAAGTAGCGGGGTTGGGGGAGACCCAGTACTTC.

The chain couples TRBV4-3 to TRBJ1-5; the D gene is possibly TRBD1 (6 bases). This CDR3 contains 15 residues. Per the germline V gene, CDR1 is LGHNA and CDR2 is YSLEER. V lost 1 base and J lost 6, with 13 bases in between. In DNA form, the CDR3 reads TGCGCCAGCAGCCAAGGAACAGGGTCGAGTCAGCCCCAGCATTTT. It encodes CASSQGTGSSQPQHF.

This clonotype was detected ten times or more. The CDR3, as DNA: TGTGCCAGCAGTTACAGGGAAACCTACAATGAGCAGTTCTTC. Protein sequence: CASSYRETYNEQFF. The gene calls are TRBV7-2 and TRBJ2-1; D possibly corresponds to TRBD1 (6 bases). The V end was cut by 6 bases, the J end by 2 bases, with 11 bases between. CDR1 is SGHTA, CDR2 FQGNSA, per germline. CDR3 length equals 14 residues.

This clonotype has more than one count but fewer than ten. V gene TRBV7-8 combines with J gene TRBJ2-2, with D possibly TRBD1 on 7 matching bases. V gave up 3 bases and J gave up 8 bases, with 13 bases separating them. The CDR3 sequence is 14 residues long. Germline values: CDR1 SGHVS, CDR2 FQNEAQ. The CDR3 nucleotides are TGTGCCAGCAGCTTTGACAGGGACTCGGGGGAGCTGTTTTTT. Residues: CASSFDRDSGELFF.